This T cell receptor (beta chain) is from a study of blood T cell repertoires in COVID-19 (dated by TCRdb to about 2020). In the study overall: Samples from collaborators originated in the United States, Italy and Spain and spanned both the acute and convalescent phases of COVID-19. The prospective study material was composed of cDNA or gDNA derived from T cells, B-cell-depleted T cells, or PBMCs. The dataset comprised deeply sampled blood TCRbeta repertoires from subjects exposed to, actively infected with, or recovered from COVID-19. The repertoires were released in a freely available public database meant as a resource for research on the immune response to SARS-CoV-2. Samples came from the ongoing ImmuneRACE study (first 160 participants) plus 1,254 subjects from 6 global collaborators. Nearly every sample came with metadata listing a de-identified subject ID, COVID-19 status, age in years and sex. Where available, HLA class I and class II types were taken from metadata supplied by the sample provider and were not determined by assay-based typing.

CDR3 length: 14 amino acids, cysteine to phenylalanine. Just the 42-base CDR3 DNA is kept, in frame starting at base 1. Between the V and J ends, shortened by 1 base and 7 bases respectively, the junction contains 11 bases. From a lookup of the germline V gene (reference sequence), CDR1 and CDR2 are LGHDT and YNNKEL. On this clone: What this receptor recognizes is not known. No much larger clone is present one base from it, and per-base qualities are unavailable.

The research as a whole found: Clinical and demographic metadata were provided uncurated, with the amount varying by source and participant.

TCRbeta CDR3 regions were amplified from genomic DNA using the immunoSEQ Assay, a bias-controlled multiplex PCR. As for the original processing: The number of nucleated cells in each sample was estimated by amplification of reference gene primers within the assay. To quantify the absolute abundance of each unique TCRbeta CDR3 rearrangement, sequence reads were collapsed and filtered. Productive Simpson clonality was computed per sample as the square root of Simpson's diversity index over productive rearrangements. As stored in TCRdb, this immuneACCESS dataset retains in-frame rearrangements with V and J assigned. A fraction of the clones does not appear; measured against another copy, unresolved V genes explain less than half of the discrepancy, and the remainder lacks a known reason. V and J calls and clone size are given by that table; D and trimming were obtained from the DNA. A total of 150,000 to 200,000 clones appear in this sample, nearly 80% of them only once. The leading ten clones occupy roughly 25% of the sample.

Collaborating institutions collected whole blood in K2EDTA tubes following their own protocols. Collaborator samples were shipped for TCRbeta analysis as frozen whole blood, isolated PBMCs, or DNA extracted from either sample type. Sequenced: peripheral blood. The V and J segments used are TRBV3-1 (or the pseudogene TRBV3-2) and TRBJ1-5, and TRBD1 may be the D gene, going by 5 matching bases. The origin of this receptor is a woman aged 70-85 years with acute or convalescent COVID-19. The CDR3 protein: CASSQVSGQQPQHF. The sequenced DNA is TGTGCCAGCAGCCAAGTGTCAGGGCAACAGCCCCAGCATTTT.